The clone carrying this T cell receptor (beta chain) has ten or more counts. The V gene lost 6 bases and the J gene lost 4 bases, with 10 bases spanning the gap. The CDR3 is 12 amino acids. Documented time point: newly diagnosed GD, antithyroid drugs for less than 3 months. The TCR library was made from RNA extracted from PBMCs. The authors built TCR beta libraries using iRepertoire HTBI primers and Arm-PCR of CDR3 regions. TCRdb independently ran MiXCR on the multiplex PCR reads; one entry per CDR3 protein. Here the sample spans a few hundred thousand distinct CDR3 sequences, roughly 10% being singletons. The data are from a study of regulatory T cells in long-lasting Graves disease. The data were also submitted as part of a second study, on T cells in Graves' hyperthyroidism and ophthalmopathy. That investigation notes: A set of HTBI primers served as the primers for a first-round RT-PCR of the TCR CDR3.

The chain uses TRBV12-3 or TRBV12-4 and TRBJ2-7; the D is unclear. The TCR was taken from a woman between 18 and 29 years old with Graves disease. Material: peripheral blood mononuclear cells (PBMCs), obtained at new diagnosis, from a patient treated with antithyroid drugs. The CDR3 bases are TGTGCCAGCAGCCAGATCCTATACGAGCAGTACTTC. The encoded protein is CASSQILYEQYF.